This T cell receptor beta chain comes out of a study of blood T cells in healthy people across ages. Sample-barcoded 5' priming and a J-beta primer mix drove a second PCR of 7 to 11 cycles. Each of the cDNA molecules was tagged by a template-switch adaptor with 12 random nucleotides. TCRdb called the 5' RACE reads again in MiXCR, with one record for every CDR3 protein. This sample has some 890,000 distinct CDR3 sequences, with 25% to 30% found just once. This clonotype was seen many times. The sample also formed part of further work on T cells of mothers and their children.

The sequencing input was blood. The clonotype originates from a woman aged 40 to 50 in good health.

The CDR3 spells CSASGIAGASGETQYF. Here the CDR3 DNA reads TGCAGTGCCTCGGGGATAGCGGGGGCGTCGGGGGAGACCCAGTACTTC. This rearrangement joins TRBV20-1 to TRBJ2-5; 9 bases line up with TRBD2. Germline V gene data show CDR1 as DFQATT and CDR2 as SNEGSKA (reference sequence). With V trimmed by 6 bases and J by 5 bases, 16 bases remained unmatched. CDR3 length: 16 amino acids.